These T cell receptor beta chains were read from a single sample in a study of T cell responses to AZD1222 COVID-19 vaccine. Sequenced by immunoSEQ multiplex PCR; TCRdb stores in-frame clones only, minus some. This table has 130,000 to 150,000 clones, roughly 92% appearing once. Source: peripheral blood, taken on day 0 of AZD1222 vaccination. The receptors originated from an adult in good health. The CDR3 runs from the conserved cysteine through the conserved F or W. A D gene is named only where the DNA matches it firmly. Size is stated for part of the rows, as once, few or many counts, or as a class when the clone is expanded.

D,V,J,size,DNA,CDR3
TRBD2,TRBV5-1,TRBJ2-2,.,TGCGCCAGCAGCTGGGGACTAGCGGGGGAAACCGGGGAGCTGTTTTTT,CASSWGLAGETGELFF
TRBD1,TRBV4-1,TRBJ2-2,.,TGCGCCAGCAGCCTTGGACAGGGGGCCCGCGGGGAGCTGTTTTTT,CASSLGQGARGELFF
TRBD2,TRBV19,TRBJ2-7,.,TGTGCCAGTAGTATTTCCACTAGCGGGCTCTACGAGCAGTACTTC,CASSISTSGLYEQYF
.,TRBV11-2,TRBJ1-2,.,TGTGCCAGCGGCTGGGGCTACACCTTC,CASGWGYTF
.,TRBV24-1,TRBJ1-2,.,TGTGCCACCAGTGATTCGGCAGCGACTTCACACCATGGCTACACCTTC,CATSDSAATSHHGYTF
.,TRBV5-1,TRBJ2-7,.,TGCGCCAGCAGCTCCCTTTTGTCCAACTACGAGCAGTACTTC,CASSSLLSNYEQYF
.,TRBV30,TRBJ1-2,.,TGTGCCTGGAGTCGAGACAGACCTAGGGGCTACACCTTC,CAWSRDRPRGYTF
.,TRBV30,TRBJ2-2,.,TGTGCCTGGAGTAGGAACACCGGGGAGCTGTTTTTT,CAWSRNTGELFF
.,TRBV5-1,TRBJ1-3,once,TGCGCCAGCAGCTTGGCACAGGCTGGAAACACCATATATTTT,CASSLAQAGNTIYF
TRBD1,TRBV7-8,TRBJ2-1,.,TGTGCCAGCAGTTCCGGGACAGGGGAGAATGAGCAGTTCTTC,CASSSGTGENEQFF
.,TRBV6-1,TRBJ2-2,.,TGTGCCAGCAGTGAAGCGGTGGACACCGGGGAGCTGTTTTTT,CASSEAVDTGELFF
TRBD2,TRBV2,TRBJ2-3,.,TGTGCCAGCAGGGTACTAGCGGTAGGCACAGATACGCAGTATTTT,CASRVLAVGTDTQYF
.,TRBV28,TRBJ2-2,.,TGTGCCAGCAGTTTAATTAGTGGATCTTGGAACACCGGGGAGCTGTTTTTT,CASSLISGSWNTGELFF
TRBD2,TRBV5-1,TRBJ2-3,once,TGCGCCAGCAGCTTGGATGGACTAGCGGGAATATATACGCAGTATTTT,CASSLDGLAGIYTQYF
.,TRBV9,TRBJ1-4,.,TGTGCCAGCAGCGTAGGCGGGTACCCGAGGGAAAAACTGTTTTTT,CASSVGGYPREKLFF
.,TRBV10-3,TRBJ1-2,once,TGTGCCATCAGTGAAGCCAGCTATGGCTACACCTTC,CAISEASYGYTF
TRBD1,TRBV5-1,TRBJ2-7,.,TGCGCCAGCAGCTTTTGGAGGGACAGGCCGCGGGAAGGCTACGAGCAGTACTTC,CASSFWRDRPREGYEQYF
TRBD1,TRBV6-1,TRBJ2-1,.,TGTGCCAGCAGCCTGGGACAGAGAAGTGAGCAGTTCTTC,CASSLGQRSEQFF
.,TRBV19,TRBJ2-1,.,TGTGCCAGTAGTACTCCGCAGTGGTGGGGGCTAAGCTCCTACAATGAGCAGTTCTTC,CASSTPQWWGLSSYNEQFF
.,TRBV7-9,TRBJ2-7,.,TGTGCCAGCACCGTCTACCCCTCTAGTTCTTACGAGCAGTACTTC,CASTVYPSSSYEQYF
.,TRBV28,TRBJ2-1,.,TGTGCCAGCAGTTTTCAGGGATCAGCCTACAATGAGCAGTTCTTC,CASSFQGSAYNEQFF
.,TRBV5-6,TRBJ1-1,once,TGTGCCAGCAGCTTGACAGGGTCGGACACTGAAGCTTTCTTT,CASSLTGSDTEAFF
.,TRBV30,TRBJ2-2,.,TGTGCCTGGAGTCCCGTGTTAGGGGAATGGACCGGGGAGCTGTTTTTT,CAWSPVLGEWTGELFF
TRBD1,TRBV15,TRBJ2-7,.,TGTGCCACCAGCAGAGACCGGGACAGGGCCTACGAGCAGTACTTC,CATSRDRDRAYEQYF
TRBD1,TRBV6-5,TRBJ1-5,.,TGTGCCAGCAGTTACTCCGCAGGGGGACAGCCCCAGCATTTT,CASSYSAGGQPQHF
TRBD1,TRBV5-4,TRBJ2-3,.,TGTGCCAGCAGCGGAAGGACAGGGGGCGTACGGAATTTT,CASSGRTGGVRNF
.,TRBV14,TRBJ1-2,once,TGTGCCAGCAGCCTAAGCCGGGGTTATAACTATGGCTACACCTTC,CASSLSRGYNYGYTF
TRBD2,TRBV5-4,TRBJ2-7,.,TGTGCCAGCAGCTTGGGTGGGCGGGAGAGGGAAACGGGCGAGCAGTACTTC,CASSLGGRERETGEQYF
.,TRBV19,TRBJ1-5,.,TGTGCCAGTAGTATGAGGTGGGATCAGCCCCAGCATTTT,CASSMRWDQPQHF
TRBD1,TRBV2,TRBJ1-2,.,TGTGCCAGGGGGACAGAATCCCCAAACTATGGCTACACCTTC,CARGTESPNYGYTF
.,TRBV18,TRBJ2-5,.,TGTGCCAGCTTTGGGAACCAAGAGACCCAGTACTTC,CASFGNQETQYF
TRBD1,TRBV7-9,TRBJ2-7,.,TGTGCCAGCAGCTTCCCCGGACAGGGGACCTACGAGCAGTACTTC,CASSFPGQGTYEQYF
TRBD1,TRBV11-2,TRBJ2-7,.,TGTGCCAGCAGCTTAGATTTTACAGGGGGGTACGAGCAGTACTTC,CASSLDFTGGYEQYF
.,TRBV11-2,TRBJ1-2,.,TGTGCCAGCAGCCCAGCCCCGGCCCTTTATGGCTACACCTTC,CASSPAPALYGYTF
.,TRBV6-5,TRBJ1-2,.,TGTGCCAGCAGTTACTTACAGGGTGGCGGCTACACCTTC,CASSYLQGGGYTF
.,TRBV21-1,TRBJ2-3,.,TGTGCCAGCAAAAGAGCCCCGCCCGGCGGCACAGATACGCAGTATTTT,CASKRAPPGGTDTQYF
TRBD1,TRBV24-1,TRBJ2-2,.,TGTGCCACCAGTGACCCCGACAGGGGGAACACCGGGGAGCTGTTTTTT,CATSDPDRGNTGELFF
.,TRBV29-1,TRBJ2-2,.,TGCAGCGTTGAAGAATTAGTGGCCACCGGGGAGCTGTTTTTT,CSVEELVATGELFF
.,TRBV7-8,TRBJ2-7,.,TGTGCCAGCGGTAACGGGTTCTACGAGCAGTACTTC,CASGNGFYEQYF
.,TRBV12-3/TRBV12-4,TRBJ2-5,.,TGTGCCAGCAGACGACAGCCCCAAGAGACCCAGTACTTC,CASRRQPQETQYF
.,TRBV27,TRBJ1-3,once,TGTGCCAGCAGTTTATCGGGGGGCTCTGGAAACACCATATATTTT,CASSLSGGSGNTIYF
.,TRBV5-1,TRBJ1-1,once,TGCGCCAGCGGCAGGGTCATGAACACTGAAGCTTTCTTT,CASGRVMNTEAFF
TRBD1,TRBV2,TRBJ2-7,.,TGTGCCAGCAAGACAGGGAGTAACTCCTACGAGCAGTACTTC,CASKTGSNSYEQYF
.,TRBV2,TRBJ2-6,.,TGTGCCAGCACCCGGCTGCTGAGCTCTGGGGCCAACGTCCTGACTTTC,CASTRLLSSGANVLTF
TRBD1,TRBV13,TRBJ2-7,few,TGTGCCAGCAGCAGAACCGGGACAGACTACGAGCAGTACTTC,CASSRTGTDYEQYF
.,TRBV20-1,TRBJ1-3,.,TGCAGTGCTAGTCGGGGCTCTGGAAACACCATATATTTT,CSASRGSGNTIYF
.,TRBV28,TRBJ1-5,.,TGTGCCAGCAGCCCCTTGCAGGGACCGGGTCAGCCCCAGCATTTT,CASSPLQGPGQPQHF
.,TRBV5-1,TRBJ2-1,once,TGCGCCAGCAGCAAGGACAGGGAGGGCAATGAGCAGTTCTTC,CASSKDREGNEQFF
.,TRBV7-3,TRBJ2-6,.,TGTGCCAGCAGCTTACCACCAACGGCTGGGGCCAACGTCCTGACTTTC,CASSLPPTAGANVLTF
.,TRBV19,TRBJ1-5,few,TGTGCCAGTAGTATAACAGGGAATCAGCCCCAGCATTTT,CASSITGNQPQHF
TRBD2,TRBV4-2,TRBJ2-1,.,TGTGCCAGCAGCCAAGGGGGGGGACTAGCGGGAGTGGTATCCTACAATGAGCAGTTCTTC,CASSQGGGLAGVVSYNEQFF
TRBD1,TRBV27,TRBJ2-7,once,TGTGCCAGCAGTCCCTTCGCAGGGGGCTGGAACGAGCAGTACTTC,CASSPFAGGWNEQYF
.,TRBV27,TRBJ1-3,.,TGTGCCAGCAGTTTAAGGGGGGCTGGAAACACCATATATTTT,CASSLRGAGNTIYF
.,TRBV10-3,TRBJ2-3,.,TGTGCCATCAGTGGGCAGGTTAGCACAGATACGCAGTATTTT,CAISGQVSTDTQYF
TRBD2,TRBV6-6,TRBJ2-2,.,TGTGCCAGCGGTCTAATAGGGGCGGGAGTGTCCACCGGGGAGCTGTTTTTT,CASGLIGAGVSTGELFF
.,TRBV11-1,TRBJ1-4,.,TGTGCCAGCAGCTTATCAACTAATGAAAAACTGTTTTTT,CASSLSTNEKLFF
.,TRBV7-2,TRBJ1-1,.,TGTGCCAGCAGCTCCGACGCTCTACGGACTGAAGCTTTCTTT,CASSSDALRTEAFF
.,TRBV7-9,TRBJ2-4,.,TGTGCCAGCAGCTATGGGACCTTAGCCAAAAACATTCAGTACTTC,CASSYGTLAKNIQYF
TRBD1,TRBV3-1/TRBV3-2,TRBJ1-2,.,TGTGCCAGCAGCCAAATGACAGGGAACTATGGCTACACCTTC,CASSQMTGNYGYTF
.,TRBV7-2,TRBJ1-2,.,TGTGCCAGCAGCTTAGTATCAGGGAACTATGGCTACACCTTC,CASSLVSGNYGYTF